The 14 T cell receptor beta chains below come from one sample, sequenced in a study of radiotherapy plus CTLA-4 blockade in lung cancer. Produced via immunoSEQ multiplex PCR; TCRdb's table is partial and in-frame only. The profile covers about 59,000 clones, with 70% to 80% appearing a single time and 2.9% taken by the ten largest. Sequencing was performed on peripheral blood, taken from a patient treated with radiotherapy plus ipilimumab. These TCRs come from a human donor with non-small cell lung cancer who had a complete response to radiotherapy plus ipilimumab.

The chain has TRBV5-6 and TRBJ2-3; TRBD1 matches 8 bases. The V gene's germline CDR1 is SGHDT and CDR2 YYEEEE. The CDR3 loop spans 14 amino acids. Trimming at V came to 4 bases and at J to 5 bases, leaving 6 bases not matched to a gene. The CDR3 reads CASSPGTGVDTQYF. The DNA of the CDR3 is TGTGCCAGCAGCCCTGGGACAGGAGTAGATACGCAGTATTTT.

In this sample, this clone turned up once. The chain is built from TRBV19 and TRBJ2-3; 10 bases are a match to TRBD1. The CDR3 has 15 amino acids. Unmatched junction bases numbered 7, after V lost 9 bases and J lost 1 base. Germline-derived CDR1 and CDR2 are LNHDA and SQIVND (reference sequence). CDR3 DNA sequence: TGTGCCAGGACAGGGGGCAAGAGTGGCACAGATACGCAGTATTTT. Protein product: CARTGGKSGTDTQYF.

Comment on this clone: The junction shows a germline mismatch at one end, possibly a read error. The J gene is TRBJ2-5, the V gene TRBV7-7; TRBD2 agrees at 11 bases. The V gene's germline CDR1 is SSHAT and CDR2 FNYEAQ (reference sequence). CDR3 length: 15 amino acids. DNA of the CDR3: TGTGCTAGCAGCCCAGGGACTAGCGGTCTAGAGACCCAGTACTTC. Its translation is CASSPGTSGLETQYF.

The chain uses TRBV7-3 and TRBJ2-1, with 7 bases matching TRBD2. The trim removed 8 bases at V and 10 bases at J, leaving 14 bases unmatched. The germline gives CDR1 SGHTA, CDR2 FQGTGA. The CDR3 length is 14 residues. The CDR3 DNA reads TGTGCCAGCCCCTTAAAGCGGGGCTATGAGGAGCAGTTCTTC. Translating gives CASPLKRGYEEQFF.

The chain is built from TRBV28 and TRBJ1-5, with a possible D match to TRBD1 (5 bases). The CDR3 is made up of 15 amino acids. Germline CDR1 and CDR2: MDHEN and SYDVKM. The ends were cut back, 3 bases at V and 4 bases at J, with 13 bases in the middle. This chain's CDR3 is CASSFRSGPNQPQHF. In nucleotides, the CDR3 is TGTGCCAGCAGTTTTCGGTCAGGGCCGAATCAGCCCCAGCATTTT.

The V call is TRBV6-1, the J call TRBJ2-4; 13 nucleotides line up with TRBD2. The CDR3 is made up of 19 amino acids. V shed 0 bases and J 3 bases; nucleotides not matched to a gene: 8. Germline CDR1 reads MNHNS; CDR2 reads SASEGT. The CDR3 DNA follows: TGTGCCAGCAGTGAAGCGCAGAGGACTAGCGGGAGTTTCAAAAACATTCAGTACTTC. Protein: CASSEAQRTSGSFKNIQYF.

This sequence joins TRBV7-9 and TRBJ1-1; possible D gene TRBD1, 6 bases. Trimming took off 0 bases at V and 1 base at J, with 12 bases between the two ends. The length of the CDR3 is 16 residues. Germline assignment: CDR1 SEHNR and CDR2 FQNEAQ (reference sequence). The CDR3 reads CASSLAPGEWNTEAFF. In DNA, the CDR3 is TGTGCCAGCAGCTTAGCCCCAGGGGAATGGAACACTGAAGCTTTCTTT.

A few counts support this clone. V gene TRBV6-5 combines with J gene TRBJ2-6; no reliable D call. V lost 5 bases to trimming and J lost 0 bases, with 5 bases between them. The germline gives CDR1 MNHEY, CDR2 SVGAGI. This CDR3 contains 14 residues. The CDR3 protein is CASSLYSGANVLTF. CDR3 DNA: TGTGCCAGCAGTCTATACTCTGGGGCCAACGTCCTGACTTTC.

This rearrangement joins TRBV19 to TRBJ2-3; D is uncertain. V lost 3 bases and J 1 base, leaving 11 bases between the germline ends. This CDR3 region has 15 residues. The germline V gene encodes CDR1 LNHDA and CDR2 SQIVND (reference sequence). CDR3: CASSIAATRTDTQYF. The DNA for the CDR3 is TGTGCCAGTAGTATCGCGGCAACTCGCACAGATACGCAGTATTTT.

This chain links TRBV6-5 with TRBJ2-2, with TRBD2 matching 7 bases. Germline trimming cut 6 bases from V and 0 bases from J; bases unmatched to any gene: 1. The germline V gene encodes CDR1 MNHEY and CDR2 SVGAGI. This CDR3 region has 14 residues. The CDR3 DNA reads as TGTGCCAGCAGAGCGGGACCGAACACCGGGGAGCTGTTTTTT. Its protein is CASRAGPNTGELFF.

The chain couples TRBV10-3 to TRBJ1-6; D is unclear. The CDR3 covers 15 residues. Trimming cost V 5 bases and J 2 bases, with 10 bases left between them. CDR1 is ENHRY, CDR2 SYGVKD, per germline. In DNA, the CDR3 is TGTGCCATCAGTCCACAGTTCACCTATAATTCACCCCTCCACTTT. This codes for CAISPQFTYNSPLHF.

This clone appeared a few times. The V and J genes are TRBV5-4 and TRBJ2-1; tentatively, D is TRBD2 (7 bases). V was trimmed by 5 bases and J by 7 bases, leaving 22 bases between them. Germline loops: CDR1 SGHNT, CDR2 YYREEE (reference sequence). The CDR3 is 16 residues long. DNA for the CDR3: TGTGCCAGCAGATATACGGGGGGCCCTACAAGTAATGAGCAGTTCTTC. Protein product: CASRYTGGPTSNEQFF.

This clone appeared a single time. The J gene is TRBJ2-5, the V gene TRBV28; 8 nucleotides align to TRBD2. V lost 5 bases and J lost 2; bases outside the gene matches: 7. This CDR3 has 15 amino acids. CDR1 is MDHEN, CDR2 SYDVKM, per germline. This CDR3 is CASSPNGGGQETQYF. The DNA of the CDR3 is TGTGCCAGCAGTCCTAACGGCGGGGGGCAAGAGACCCAGTACTTC.

The CDR3 nucleotides read TGCGCCAGCAGCTTGGCTTTGGGCCAGAATATCTACAATGAGCAGTTCTTC. Its translation: CASSLALGQNIYNEQFF. The chain has TRBV5-1 and TRBJ2-1; D gene ambiguous. Trimming took 0 bases from V and 3 from J, leaving 16 bases between them. The CDR3 runs to 17 residues. The germline CDR1 and CDR2 sequences are SGHRS and YFSETQ.